This TCR beta chain is drawn from a study of T-cell reconstitution after alpha-beta-depleted transplantation in children. General observations from the study: Recipient T cells and thymic progenitors that survived gave rise to the high TCRbeta diversity observed at day 60 in some patients. Alpha-beta T cells about two months after transplant reportedly derived from several hundred expanded graft clones. A year had passed since transplant, and T-cell counts and diversity by then came mostly from newly produced T cells.

This clonotype has ten or more counts. The antigen is undetermined. Germline V CDR1 and CDR2: SQVTM, ANQGSEA. The CDR3 consists of 13 residues. The ends lost 5 bases at V and 5 bases at J; junction bases unmatched: 4. Library preparation (for TCRbeta) was performed with unique molecular identifiers. TCRdb independently ran MiXCR on the PCR reads; one entry per CDR3 protein. In the table there are hundreds of thousands of distinct CDR3 sequences, under 15% of which are singletons. The chain is built from TRBV29-1 and TRBJ2-1, with 9 bases aligning to TRBD1. Sequences were derived from PBMCs, sampled before TCRalphabeta/CD19-depleted stem cell transplant. The receptor was derived from a girl under 10 years old with congenital amegakaryocytic thrombocytopenia, due to receive a stem cell transplant. The CDR3 reads CSVLGQGNNEQFF. The CDR3 DNA sequence: TGCAGCGTTTTGGGACAGGGTAACAATGAGCAGTTCTTC.